This T cell receptor beta chain was documented in a study of T-cell reconstitution after alpha-beta-depleted transplantation in children (dated by TCRdb to the mid-2010s). A note on the overall study: The study quantitatively tracked T-cell immune reconstitution after TCRalphabeta/CD19-depleted allogeneic hematopoietic cell transplantation in children using TCR repertoire profiling.

The library was produced with PCR. Sequencing relied on an Illumina HiSeq 2500. TCR library preparation used molecular barcoding, with unique molecular identifiers applied to normalize quantification of the TCRbeta repertoire. The public reads were quality trimmed at Q25 with fastp and then assembled into clones with MiXCR by TCRdb, keeping productive beta chains. Each CDR3 protein gets just one entry, which takes the most common genes and DNA from the rows behind it. For this sample the table gives hundreds of thousands of distinct CDR3 sequences, of which over 15% were detected only once. The top ten hold about 1.1% of the sample. Taken from the germline V gene, the CDR1 and CDR2 loops are SGHTA and FQGNSA. Reading from cysteine to phenylalanine, the CDR3 counts 12 amino acids. The only DNA kept is the CDR3, 36 bases in frame from the first base. Trimming takes 1 base from V and 13 bases from J, and the germline ends sit 11 bases apart.

This clonotype was counted many times. The antigen it binds to is not known. The record has no base qualities; no much larger clone is one base away. The chain is encoded by TRBV7-2 joined to TRBJ2-1, with TRBD2 as a weak D call on 5 bases. The sample consisted of PBMCs from the stem cell graft donor, taken from the stem cell graft. The clonotype was recovered from a human donor who donated a stem cell graft to a child with acute myeloid leukemia. The DNA is TGTGCCAGCAGCTTAGAAGTCAGCGGTCAGTTCTTC. Its protein is CASSLEVSGQFF.